This T cell receptor beta chain comes out of a study of OX40 agonist ivuxolimab in advanced cancers. The method was immunoSEQ multiplex PCR; TCRdb's version includes in-frame clones alone and lacks a portion of them. The sample lists under 30,000 clones; roughly 86% were seen once. The CDR3 has 15 amino acids. V was clipped by 0 bases and J by 5 bases, with 10 bases between them. Per germline, CDR1 LGHNA and CDR2 YNFKEQ. The clonotype comes from an adult with an advanced solid tumor such as melanoma, head and neck, liver or kidney cancer. This material consisted of CD4+ or CD8+ T cells sorted from blood, taken in a trial of the OX40 agonist ivuxolimab. The chain uses TRBV4-2 and TRBJ1-4; the D gene is possibly TRBD1 (5 bases). The CDR3 is CASSQDGGTNEKLFF. The DNA for the CDR3 is TGTGCCAGCAGCCAAGATGGGGGAACCAATGAAAAACTGTTTTTT.